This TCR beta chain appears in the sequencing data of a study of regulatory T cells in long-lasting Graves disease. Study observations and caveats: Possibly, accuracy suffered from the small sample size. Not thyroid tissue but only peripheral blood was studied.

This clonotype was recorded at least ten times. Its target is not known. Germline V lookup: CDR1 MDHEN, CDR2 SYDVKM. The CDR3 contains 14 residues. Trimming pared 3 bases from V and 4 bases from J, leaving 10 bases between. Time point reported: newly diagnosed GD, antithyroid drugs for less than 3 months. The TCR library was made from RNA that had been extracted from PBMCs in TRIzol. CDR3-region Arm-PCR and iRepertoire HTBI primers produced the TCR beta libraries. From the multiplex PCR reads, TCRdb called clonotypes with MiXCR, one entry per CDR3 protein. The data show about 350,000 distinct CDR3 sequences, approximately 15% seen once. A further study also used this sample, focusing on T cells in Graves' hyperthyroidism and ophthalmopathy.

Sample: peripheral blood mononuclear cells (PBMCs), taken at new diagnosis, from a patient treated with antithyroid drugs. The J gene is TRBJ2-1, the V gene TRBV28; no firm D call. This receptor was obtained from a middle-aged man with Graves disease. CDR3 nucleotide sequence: TGTGCCAGCAGTTTTTCGGGTCTTTACAATGAGCAGTTCTTC. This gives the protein CASSFSGLYNEQFF.